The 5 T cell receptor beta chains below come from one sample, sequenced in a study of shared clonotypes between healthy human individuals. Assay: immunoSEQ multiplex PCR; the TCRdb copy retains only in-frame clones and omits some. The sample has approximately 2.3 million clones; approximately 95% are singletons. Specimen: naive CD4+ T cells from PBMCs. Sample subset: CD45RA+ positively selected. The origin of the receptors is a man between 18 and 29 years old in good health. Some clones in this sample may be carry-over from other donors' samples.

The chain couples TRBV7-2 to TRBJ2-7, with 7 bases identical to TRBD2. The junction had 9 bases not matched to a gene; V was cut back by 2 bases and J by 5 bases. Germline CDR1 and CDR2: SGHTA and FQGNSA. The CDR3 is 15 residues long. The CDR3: CASSLMVPAGHEQYF. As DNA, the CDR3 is TGTGCCAGCAGCTTAATGGTCCCAGCGGGACACGAGCAGTACTTC.

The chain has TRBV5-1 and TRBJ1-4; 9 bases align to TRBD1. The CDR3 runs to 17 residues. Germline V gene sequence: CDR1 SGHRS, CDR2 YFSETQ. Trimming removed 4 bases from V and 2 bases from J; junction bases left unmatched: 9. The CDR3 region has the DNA TGCGCCAGCAGCCGGGGACAGGGATTATCCACTAATGAAAAACTGTTTTTT. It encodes CASSRGQGLSTNEKLFF.

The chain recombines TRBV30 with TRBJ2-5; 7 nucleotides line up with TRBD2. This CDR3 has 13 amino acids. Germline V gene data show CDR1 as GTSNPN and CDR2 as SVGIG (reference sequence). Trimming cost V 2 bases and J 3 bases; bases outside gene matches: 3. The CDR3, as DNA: TGTGCCTGGAGTAAGAGCGGGAAAGAGACCCAGTACTTC. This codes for CAWSKSGKETQYF. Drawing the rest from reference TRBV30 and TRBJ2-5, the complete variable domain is SQTIHQWPATLVQPVGSPLSLECTVEGTSNPNLYWYRQAAGRGLQLLFYSVGIGQISSEVPQNLSASRPQDRQFILSSKKLLLSDSGFYLCAWSKSGKETQYFGPGTRLLVL.

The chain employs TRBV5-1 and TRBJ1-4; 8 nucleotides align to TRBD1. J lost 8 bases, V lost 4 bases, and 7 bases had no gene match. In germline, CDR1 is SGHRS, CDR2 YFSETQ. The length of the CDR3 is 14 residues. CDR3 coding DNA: TGCGCCAGCAGCGCAGGGGGACAGGAAGAAAAACTGTTTTTT. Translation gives CASSAGGQEEKLFF.

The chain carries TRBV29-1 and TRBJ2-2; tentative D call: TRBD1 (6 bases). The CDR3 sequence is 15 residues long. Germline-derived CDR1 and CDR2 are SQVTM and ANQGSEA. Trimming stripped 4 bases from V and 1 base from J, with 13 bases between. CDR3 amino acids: CSVGREGENTGELFF. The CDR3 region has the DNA TGCAGCGTTGGAAGAGAGGGGGAGAACACCGGGGAGCTGTTTTTT.